The clone carrying this TCR beta chain occurred a few times. Its antigen is undetermined. This entry is derived from a study of tumor-infiltrating lymphocytes in primary liver carcinoma. Study-wide context: Patients comprised men and women whose ages fell between 30 and 69 years.

Researchers generated TCR beta cDNA from around 510 ng of total RNA, relying on a constant-region primer. ARM-PCR, slightly modified, supplied the TCR beta libraries through three nested multiplex PCR rounds. The first two PCR rounds used TRBV1-TRBV30 primers with a Cbeta primer, 10 cycles each. TCRdb reanalysed the multiplex PCR reads using MiXCR and keeps one entry per CDR3 protein. The data contain fewer than 400,000 distinct CDR3 sequences, roughly 60% of them singletons. Both blood RNA, taken from unsorted whole blood, and germline DNA were extracted. This CDR3 region has 14 residues. Deletions cut 0 bases from V and 2 bases from J, with 4 bases between. Germline V CDR1 and CDR2: SEHNR, FQNEAQ (reference sequence). Study-wide findings and caveats: Tumor region pairs showed greater overlap than either tumor-adjacent or tumor-blood pairs did.

This receptor was obtained from a man in his forties with primary liver carcinoma and hepatitis B virus infection. The chain recombines TRBV7-9 with TRBJ2-2; no firm D call. The sequenced sample was peripheral blood. CDR3 region: CASSLADNTGELFF. The CDR3 bases are TGTGCCAGCAGCTTAGCGGACAACACCGGGGAGCTGTTTTTT.